One sample yielded the 24 T cell receptor beta chains listed below, sequenced in a study of shared clonotypes between healthy human individuals. The protocol was immunoSEQ multiplex PCR, while the TCRdb copy is restricted to in-frame clones and leaves out a portion. The sample lists about 2 million clones, just under 95% occurring once. Positive CCR7 selection of CD45RO-negative cells yielded the naive CD8 cells, and terminally differentiated effector memory CD45RA+ cells were excluded. Sequenced sample: naive CD8+ T cells sorted from blood. Receptors were obtained from a man between 18 and 35 years old in good health.

In regard to this clone: Distinct nucleotide sequences in the sample also encode this CDR3. The chain uses TRBV13 and TRBJ2-5, with D possibly called TRBD1 or TRBD2 (5 bases each). From germline, CDR1 is PRHDT and CDR2 FYEKMQ (reference sequence). The V and J ends lost 4 bases and 2 bases respectively, with 11 bases between them. The CDR3 runs 14 residues. The CDR3 DNA follows: TGTGCCAGCAGCTCTACCGGGGCACAAGAGACCCAGTACTTC. This gives the protein CASSSTGAQETQYF.

V and J are TRBV29-1 and TRBJ1-2, with 11 bases that match TRBD1. This CDR3 comprises 15 residues. From germline, CDR1 is SQVTM and CDR2 ANQGSEA. V lost 4 bases to trimming and J lost 3 bases; unmatched junction nucleotides: 7. The CDR3 spells CSVAQDRGQDYGYTF. DNA for the CDR3: TGCAGCGTTGCCCAGGACAGGGGGCAGGACTATGGCTACACCTTC.

The rearrangement uses TRBV6-1 and TRBJ1-4; D unclear. The germline V gene has CDR1 MNHNS and CDR2 SASEGT. Trimming pared 2 bases from V and 8 bases from J, leaving 21 bases between. The length of the CDR3 is 17 residues. The DNA of the CDR3 is TGTGCCAGCAGTGAAAGCGGCAGTGGCAGGCTCCCAGAAAAACTGTTTTTT. As protein: CASSESGSGRLPEKLFF.

The chain combines TRBV15 with TRBJ2-7; D might be TRBD1 or TRBD2, each matching 5 bases. The ends were cut back, 3 bases at V and 3 bases at J, with 18 bases in the middle. The CDR3 contains 16 residues. The germline gives CDR1 LNHNV, CDR2 YYDKDF (reference sequence). The CDR3 loop reads CATSRPIRDGYYEQYF. The CDR3 DNA sequence: TGTGCCACCAGCAGGCCCATCCGGGACGGTTACTACGAGCAGTACTTC.

As for this clone: Other nucleotide sequences from this sample produce the same CDR3. The V gene is TRBV4-1, the J gene TRBJ1-4; D is perhaps TRBD1 (5 bases). The germline V gene encodes CDR1 MGHRA and CDR2 YSYEKL. The CDR3 runs to 15 residues. The V end lost 1 base, the J end lost 5 bases, and 11 bases lay between the germline ends. This chain's CDR3 is CASSQGPGPNEKLFF. CDR3 coding DNA: TGCGCCAGCAGCCAAGGTCCGGGACCAAATGAAAAACTGTTTTTT.

The chain joins TRBV27 to TRBJ1-1; 7 bases are a match to TRBD1. The germline gives CDR1 MNHEY, CDR2 SMNVEV (reference sequence). The CDR3 runs to 13 residues. Trimming took 7 bases from V and 5 from J; bases not matched to a gene: 7. CDR3 bases: TGTGCCAGCACTCCTCAGGGGGGGACTGAAGCTTTCTTT. Translating gives CASTPQGGTEAFF.

CDR3 DNA sequence: TGCGCCAGCAGTGAACCGTGGGGGGGAGAGACCCAGTACTTC. This encodes CASSEPWGGETQYF. The V and J genes are TRBV10-2 and TRBJ2-5; 7 bases line up with TRBD2. CDR3 size: 14 residues. Germline V lookup: CDR1 WSHSY, CDR2 SAAADI. The V gene end was trimmed by 3 bases and the J gene end by 4 bases; junction bases not matched to a gene: 5.

This clone occurred a few times. The chain links TRBV4-1 to TRBJ1-1; D not certain. The CDR3 covers 13 residues. The germline V and J ends were trimmed by 4 bases and 3 bases, with 9 bases remaining between them. Germline assignment: CDR1 MGHRA and CDR2 YSYEKL. CDR3 amino acids: CASSPRVHTEAFF. CDR3 DNA sequence: TGCGCCAGCAGCCCGAGGGTGCACACTGAAGCTTTCTTT.

This chain links TRBV7-6 with TRBJ1-1, with 8 bases fitting TRBD1. J gave up 3 bases and V 1 base, and 13 bases lay outside the gene matches. CDR3 length equals 18 residues. Germline V gives CDR1 SGHVS, CDR2 FNYEAQ. Here the CDR3 reads CASSLDMQGAHPHTEAFF. CDR3 DNA: TGTGCCAGCAGCTTAGATATGCAGGGGGCGCATCCGCACACTGAAGCTTTCTTT.

This chain joins TRBV9 and TRBJ2-7, with 7 positions matching TRBD1. Germline V CDR1 and CDR2: SGDLS, YYNGEE. CDR3 length: 13 amino acids. Germline trimming cut 4 bases from V and 6 bases from J; bases unmatched to any gene: 7. The DNA for the CDR3 is TGTGCCAGCAGCAACCGACAGGGCGGCGAGCAGTACTTC. It translates to CASSNRQGGEQYF.

On this clone itself: Other nucleotide sequences in the sample specify the same CDR3. In DNA form, the CDR3 reads TGTGCCAGCAGTTTATTGGGGGGGACTGAAGCTTTCTTT. Amino acids: CASSLLGGTEAFF. V is TRBV27 and J is TRBJ1-1; a weak D match, TRBD1 (5 bases). V was shortened by 1 base and J by 5 bases, with 8 bases between the two germline ends. The CDR3 spans 13 residues. CDR1 is MNHEY and CDR2 is SMNVEV in the germline V gene (reference sequence).

This rearrangement joins TRBV9 to TRBJ2-5; TRBD2 might be the D (5 bases). The length of the CDR3 is 14 residues. The germline gives CDR1 SGDLS, CDR2 YYNGEE. V was trimmed by 1 base and J by 5 bases, leaving 12 bases between them. The CDR3 reads CASSVFLDSETQYF. DNA for the CDR3: TGTGCCAGCAGCGTATTTCTGGACTCGGAGACCCAGTACTTC.

The V call is TRBV10-2, the J call TRBJ2-7, with TRBD1 identical over 11 bases. The CDR3 has 17 amino acids. Germline V CDR1 and CDR2: WSHSY, SAAADI. V shed 2 bases and J 2 bases; nucleotides not matched to a gene: 8. CDR3 coding DNA: TGCGCCAGCAGTGAGCCTAGCGTGGGACAGGGGGCCTACGAGCAGTACTTC. Its translation is CASSEPSVGQGAYEQYF.

The chain uses TRBV6-1 and TRBJ1-1; D is unresolved. The CDR3 contains 15 residues. CDR1 MNHNS and CDR2 SASEGT come from the germline V gene. V lost 5 bases and J 1 base, leaving 14 bases between the germline ends. The CDR3: CASSRSWETNTEAFF. In DNA form, the CDR3 reads TGTGCCAGCAGTCGGAGTTGGGAGACGAACACTGAAGCTTTCTTT.

The chain combines TRBV4-3 with TRBJ2-2, with D possibly being TRBD1 (6 bases). Germline V gives CDR1 LGHNA, CDR2 YSLEER. The V end was cut by 2 bases, the J end by 3 bases, with 7 bases between. The CDR3 contains 14 residues. DNA of the CDR3: TGCGCCAGCAGCCAATACAGGGACACCGGGGAGCTGTTTTTT. It yields the protein CASSQYRDTGELFF.

J is TRBJ2-5 and V is TRBV30; possible D gene TRBD2, 6 bases. Trimming removed 3 bases at V and 11 bases at J, with 19 bases between. Looked up from germline, CDR1 is GTSNPN and CDR2 is SVGIG (reference sequence). This CDR3 comprises 13 residues. The CDR3, as DNA: TGTGCCTGGAGCCTCCCGATTGATCGGGAGCAGTACTTC. Its translation is CAWSLPIDREQYF.

This clone was counted only a few times. This chain connects TRBV7-9 to TRBJ1-5; D is uncertain. Germline CDR1 and CDR2: SEHNR and FQNEAQ (reference sequence). This CDR3 comprises 16 residues. Trimming pared 5 bases from V and 5 bases from J, leaving 19 bases between. CDR3 in amino acids: CASSHQYSGVDQPQHF. For the CDR3, the DNA is TGTGCCAGCAGCCATCAGTACAGCGGGGTGGATCAGCCCCAGCATTTT. Supplemented by reference TRBV7-9 and TRBJ1-5, the full variable domain reads DTGVSQNPRHKITKRGQNVTFRCDPISEHNRLYWYRQTLGQGPEFLTYFQNEAQLEKSRLLSDRFSAERPKGSFSTLEIQRTEQGDSAMYLCASSHQYSGVDQPQHFGDGTRLSIL.

This clone appeared once. V and J are TRBV5-4 and TRBJ2-7, with 9 bases fitting TRBD2. The length of the CDR3 is 14 residues. The germline V gene encodes CDR1 SGHNT and CDR2 YYREEE (reference sequence). J gave up 3 bases and V 4 bases, and 5 bases lay outside the gene matches. The CDR3 nucleotides are TGTGCCAGCAGCCGAGCGGGGGGTGACTACGAGCAGTACTTC. Its translation: CASSRAGGDYEQYF.

The chain couples TRBV9 to TRBJ2-5, with 9 nucleotides matching TRBD2. This CDR3 region has 15 residues. From germline, CDR1 is SGDLS and CDR2 YYNGEE. Unmatched junction bases numbered 5, after V lost 0 bases and J lost 5 bases. The DNA of the CDR3 is TGTGCCAGCAGCGTAGGCGCGGGGGGGATGGAGACCCAGTACTTC. This codes for CASSVGAGGMETQYF.

In its sample, this clone was seen once. The chain joins TRBV7-9 to TRBJ2-1; possible D gene TRBD1, 6 bases. The germline V gene encodes CDR1 SEHNR and CDR2 FQNEAQ (reference sequence). V lost 7 bases and J 8 bases, leaving 15 bases between the germline ends. CDR3 size: 13 residues. The CDR3 sequence: CASTPDSVYEQFF. The CDR3 DNA reads as TGTGCCAGCACCCCGGACAGTGTCTATGAGCAGTTCTTC. The whole variable domain, remainder taken from reference TRBV7-9 and TRBJ2-1, is DTGVSQNPRHKITKRGQNVTFRCDPISEHNRLYWYRQTLGQGPEFLTYFQNEAQLEKSRLLSDRFSAERPKGSFSTLEIQRTEQGDSAMYLCASTPDSVYEQFFGPGTRLTVL.

The genes are TRBV7-5 and TRBJ1-5; the table's D gene call, TRBD1, was not cross checked with the DNA. TRBV7-5 is a pseudogene segment. The CDR3 length is 17 residues. The chain's CDR3 is CARSLAPGQGARQPQHF. In DNA, the CDR3 is TGTGCCAGAAGCTTAGCGCCGGGACAGGGGGCGCGGCAGCCCCAGCATTTT.

The chain joins TRBV27 to TRBJ1-4, with unresolved D. CDR1 is MNHEY, CDR2 SMNVEV, per germline (reference sequence). The ends were cut back, 0 bases at V and 7 bases at J, with 15 bases in the middle. The CDR3 extends over 16 amino acids. CDR3 residues: CASSLSGEGSSEKLFF. CDR3 DNA sequence: TGTGCCAGCAGTTTATCAGGAGAAGGGAGCAGTGAAAAACTGTTTTTT.

The chain recombines TRBV2 with TRBJ1-6; maybe TRBD1 (6 bases). V was pared by 2 bases and J by 7 bases, with 12 bases between. Germline V lookup: CDR1 SNHLY, CDR2 FYNNEI. The CDR3 covers 15 residues. CDR3 amino acids: CASSEWEGVNSPLHF. CDR3 nucleotides: TGTGCCAGCAGTGAATGGGAGGGGGTGAATTCACCCCTCCACTTT.

The genes are TRBV7-9 and TRBJ1-6; no reliable D call. This CDR3 is built from 12 residues. CDR1 and CDR2 (germline): SEHNR, FQNEAQ (reference sequence). V dropped 6 bases and J dropped 7 bases, with 7 bases sitting between them. CDR3 bases: TGTGCCAGCAGGGAAGGAAATTCACCCCTCCACTTT. Translation gives CASREGNSPLHF.